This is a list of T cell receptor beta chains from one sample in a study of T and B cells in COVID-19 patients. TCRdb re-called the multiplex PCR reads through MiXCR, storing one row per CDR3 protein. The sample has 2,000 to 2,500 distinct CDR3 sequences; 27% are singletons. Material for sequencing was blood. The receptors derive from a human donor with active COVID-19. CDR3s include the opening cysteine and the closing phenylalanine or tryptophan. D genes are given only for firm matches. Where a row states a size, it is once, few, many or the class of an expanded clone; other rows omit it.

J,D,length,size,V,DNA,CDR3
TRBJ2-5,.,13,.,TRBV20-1,TGCAGTGCCCCGAAGGCGCCCCAAGAGACCCAGTACTTC,CSAPKAPQETQYF
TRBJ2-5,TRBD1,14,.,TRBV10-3,TGTGCCAGCAGGGACAGGGCGACGGGAGAGACCCAGTACTTC,CASRDRATGETQYF
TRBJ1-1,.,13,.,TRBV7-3,TGTGCCAGCAGCACCCAGGGGAACACTGAAGCTTTCTTT,CASSTQGNTEAFF
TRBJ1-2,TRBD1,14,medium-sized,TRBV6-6,TGTGCCAGCAGGACAGGGGGCGTTTTCTATGGCTACACCTTC,CASRTGGVFYGYTF
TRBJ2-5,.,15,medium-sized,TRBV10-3,TGTGCCCCCCGAAAAAGGGGGGCGGTCCGAGAGACCCAGTACTTC,CAPRKRGAVRETQYF
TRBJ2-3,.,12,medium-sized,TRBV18,TGTGCCAGCTCACCGACGGGGGATACGCAGTATTTT,CASSPTGDTQYF
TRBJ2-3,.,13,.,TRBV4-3,TGCGCCAGCAGCCAAGAACCCGATCATACGCAGTATTTT,CASSQEPDHTQYF
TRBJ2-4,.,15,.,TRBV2,TGTGCCAGCAGGGCTACATCTCTAGCCAAAAACATTCAGTACTTC,CASRATSLAKNIQYF
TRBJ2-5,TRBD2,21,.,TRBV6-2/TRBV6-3,TGTGCCAGCAGTTCACAGTCCGGTGGTCTAGCGGGCCGAGGGTTGATTGAGACCCAGTACTTC,CASSSQSGGLAGRGLIETQYF
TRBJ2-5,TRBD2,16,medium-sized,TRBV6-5,TGTGCCAGCAGTTACACGCATACTAGCGGGGGGACCCCCCAGTACTTC,CASSYTHTSGGTPQYF
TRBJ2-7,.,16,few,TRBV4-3,TGCGCCAGCAGCCAAGATCACATGGGGGCGGGTCGGGAGCAGTACTTC,CASSQDHMGAGREQYF
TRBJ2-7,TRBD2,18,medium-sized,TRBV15,TGTGCCACCAGCAGAGATCTTACAACTAGCGTATGGACCTACGAGCAGTACTTC,CATSRDLTTSVWTYEQYF